These 8 T cell receptor beta chains originate from one sample sequenced in a study of blood T cell repertoires in COVID-19. Generated by immunoSEQ multiplex PCR, the TCRdb table keeps only in-frame clones and is missing some. Of about 280,000 clones listed, roughly nine tenths were seen once; the top ten hold roughly 0.92%. Input material: peripheral blood. These receptor sequences come from a woman aged 40 to 49 who had recovered from COVID-19.

This chain joins TRBV7-9 and TRBJ1-4; tentatively, D is TRBD1 (5 bases). This CDR3 spans 13 amino acids. CDR1 is SEHNR and CDR2 is FQNEAQ in the germline V gene (reference sequence). With 6 bases removed from V and 8 bases from J, the gap between germline ends came to 13 bases. This chain's CDR3 is CASRSGFREKLFF. CDR3 nucleotides: TGTGCCAGCAGGTCAGGGTTCCGGGAAAAACTGTTTTTT.

The rearrangement uses TRBV27 and TRBJ2-3; 10 bases align to TRBD2. Germline V gives CDR1 MNHEY, CDR2 SMNVEV (reference sequence). The CDR3 loop spans 14 amino acids. Trimming removed 3 bases from V and 3 bases from J; junction bases left unmatched: 0. The DNA of the CDR3 is TGTGCCAGCAGTTTTAGCGGGAGGACAGATACGCAGTATTTT. It translates to CASSFSGRTDTQYF.

The chain has TRBV7-9 and TRBJ2-1; 7 bases match TRBD2. CDR3 length equals 16 residues. Germline V gives CDR1 SEHNR, CDR2 FQNEAQ (reference sequence). J gave up 7 bases and V 1 base, and 10 bases lay outside the gene matches. CDR3 protein: CASSLDAGERGNEQFF. Here the CDR3 DNA reads TGTGCCAGCAGCTTAGACGCGGGAGAACGGGGGAATGAGCAGTTCTTC. Complete variable domain (other parts from reference TRBV7-9 and TRBJ2-1): DTGVSQNPRHKITKRGQNVTFRCDPISEHNRLYWYRQTLGQGPEFLTYFQNEAQLEKSRLLSDRFSAERPKGSFSTLEIQRTEQGDSAMYLCASSLDAGERGNEQFFGPGTRLTVL.

The chain has TRBV5-1 and TRBJ2-7; 7 nucleotides line up with TRBD2. The V segment lost 4 bases and the J segment 7 bases; nucleotides outside the gene matches: 8. Germline values: CDR1 SGHRS, CDR2 YFSETQ. The CDR3 is 13 amino acids. This CDR3 is CASSTGTTGEQYF. CDR3 DNA: TGCGCCAGCAGCACCGGGACTACGGGGGAGCAGTACTTC.

The gene calls are TRBV30 and TRBJ1-6; D is unclear. Trimming cost V 5 bases and J 8 bases, with 10 bases left between them. The CDR3 totals 12 residues. Germline values: CDR1 GTSNPN, CDR2 SVGIG (reference sequence). This CDR3 is CAWDVPDSPLHF. The CDR3, as DNA: TGTGCCTGGGATGTCCCGGATTCACCCCTCCACTTT.

The rearrangement links TRBV5-1 to TRBJ2-3, with TRBD2 identical over 7 bases. This CDR3 region has 18 residues. In germline, CDR1 is SGHRS, CDR2 YFSETQ. Trimming removed 2 bases from V and 2 bases from J; junction bases left unmatched: 14. CDR3 in amino acids: CASSFPLVAGAPTDTQYF. The CDR3 nucleotides are TGCGCCAGCAGCTTCCCCTTAGTCGCGGGAGCCCCCACAGATACGCAGTATTTT.

The chain links TRBV7-2 to TRBJ2-1, with 9 bases that match TRBD2. The CDR3 consists of 16 residues. Per germline, CDR1 SGHTA and CDR2 FQGNSA. V lost 1 base to trimming and J lost 6 bases; unmatched junction nucleotides: 7. The CDR3 spells CASSLVTSGPGNEQFF. For the CDR3, the DNA is TGTGCCAGCAGCTTAGTCACTAGCGGGCCGGGCAATGAGCAGTTCTTC.

The CDR3 protein is CASKGGLAGVDIQYF. The CDR3 DNA sequence: TGTGCCAGTAAAGGAGGGCTAGCGGGAGTGGACATTCAGTACTTC. The rearrangement uses TRBV19 and TRBJ2-4; 10 nucleotides line up with TRBD2. The CDR3 spans 15 residues. Germline lookup yields CDR1 LNHDA and CDR2 SQIVND (reference sequence). V was clipped by 7 bases and J by 8 bases; unmatched bases: 11.